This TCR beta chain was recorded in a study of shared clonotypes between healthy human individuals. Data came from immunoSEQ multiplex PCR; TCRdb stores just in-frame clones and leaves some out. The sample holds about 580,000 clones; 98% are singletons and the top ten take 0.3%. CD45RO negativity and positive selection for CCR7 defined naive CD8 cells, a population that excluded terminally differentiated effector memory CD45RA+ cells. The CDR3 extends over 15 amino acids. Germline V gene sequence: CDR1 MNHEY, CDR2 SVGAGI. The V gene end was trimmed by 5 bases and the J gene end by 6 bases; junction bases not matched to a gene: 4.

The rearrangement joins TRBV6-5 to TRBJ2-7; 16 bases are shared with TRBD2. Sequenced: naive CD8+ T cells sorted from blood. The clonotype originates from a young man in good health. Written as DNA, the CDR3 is TGTGCCAGCAGTCCGGGACTAGCGGGAGGGATCGAGCAGTACTTC. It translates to CASSPGLAGGIEQYF.